The 5 T cell receptor beta chains listed next were all sequenced from one sample in a study of tumor-infiltrating lymphocytes in primary liver carcinoma. Co-extracting RNA and DNA was done with roughly 17-33 mg of unsorted bulk tissue as input. Using a constant-region primer together with ProtoScript II reverse transcriptase, TCR beta cDNA was made from roughly 540 ng of total RNA. The TCR beta library was amplified through three nested multiplex PCR rounds in a modified ARM-PCR procedure. TRBV1-TRBV30 forward primers and a C-beta reverse primer were used in the first two PCR rounds, which each ran for approximately 11 cycles. TCRdb fed the multiplex PCR reads into MiXCR, producing one record per CDR3 protein. The sample lists approximately 45,000 distinct CDR3 sequences; about three quarters were seen once. The sequencing sample was made of liver tumor tissue from sampling region 2. Subset denoted: tumor region T2, inferior pole. Receptors were obtained from a man aged 35 to 55 with primary liver carcinoma and hepatitis B virus infection.

Comments on this clonotype: Because it lacks the conserved phenylalanine or tryptophan at the end, this CDR3 is likely a read error. The J gene is TRBJ2-1, the V gene TRBV5-1; D ambiguous. This CDR3 has 16 residues. V dropped 3 bases and J dropped 6 bases, with 19 bases sitting between them. The germline CDR1 and CDR2 sequences are SGHRS and YFSETQ. DNA for the CDR3: TGCGCCAGCAGCTCCGGCGGTGATTGGTCTGCCAATGAGCAGTTCCTC. This sequence encodes CASSSGGDWSANEQFL.

The chain combines TRBV29-1 with TRBJ2-2; D is possibly TRBD2 (5 bases). Looked up from germline, CDR1 is SQVTM and CDR2 is ANQGSEA. The CDR3 contains 16 residues. The V gene lost 6 bases and the J gene lost 1 base, with 18 bases spanning the gap. This CDR3 reads CSVETKRPLNTGELFF. The CDR3 DNA follows: TGCAGCGTAGAAACTAAGCGGCCCTTGAACACCGGGGAGCTGTTTTTT.

This clonotype was detected only a few times. The junction departs from germline at one end; a sequencing error may be responsible. DNA of the CDR3: TGCGCCAGGAGCCAAGATTCAGGGGGATCCTACAAGCAGTACTTC. Protein product: CARSQDSGGSYKQYF. The V and J genes are TRBV4-3 and TRBJ2-7; the match to TRBD1 covers 7 bases. This CDR3 has 15 amino acids. The germline V gene encodes CDR1 LGHNA and CDR2 YSLEER.

This clonotype was seen once. This chain connects TRBV10-3 to TRBJ2-7; 8 bases agree with TRBD1. Trimming removed 8 bases from V and 5 bases from J; junction bases left unmatched: 8. The CDR3 totals 13 residues. The germline V gene encodes CDR1 ENHRY and CDR2 SYGVKD. The CDR3 bases are TGTGCCATCGGGACGGACAGGGTCGACGAGCAGTACTTC. Protein sequence: CAIGTDRVDEQYF.

Regarding this clonotype: The junction departs from germline at one end; a sequencing error may be responsible. The chain is built from TRBV7-3 and TRBJ2-3; 11 bases map to TRBD2. The germline V gene has CDR1 SGHTA and CDR2 FQGTGA. The CDR3 sequence is 14 residues long. The CDR3 DNA reads as TGTGCCAGGAGCTTAGCGGGAGGGCCAGATACACAGTATTTT. Translated, it gives CARSLAGGPDTQYF.